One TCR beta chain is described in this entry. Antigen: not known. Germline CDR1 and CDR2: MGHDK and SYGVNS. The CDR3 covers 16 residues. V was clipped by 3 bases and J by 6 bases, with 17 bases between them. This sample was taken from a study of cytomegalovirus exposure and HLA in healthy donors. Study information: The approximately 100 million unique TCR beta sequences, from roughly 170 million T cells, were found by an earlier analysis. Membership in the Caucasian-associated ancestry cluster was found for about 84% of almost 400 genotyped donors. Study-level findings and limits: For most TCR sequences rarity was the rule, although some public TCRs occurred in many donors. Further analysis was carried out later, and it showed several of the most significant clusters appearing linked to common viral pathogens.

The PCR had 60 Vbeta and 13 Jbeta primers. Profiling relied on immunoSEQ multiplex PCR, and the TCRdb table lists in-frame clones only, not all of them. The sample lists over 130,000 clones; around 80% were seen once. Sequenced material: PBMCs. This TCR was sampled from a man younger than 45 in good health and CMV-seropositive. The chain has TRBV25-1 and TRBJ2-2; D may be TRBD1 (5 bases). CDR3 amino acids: CASSEQQGSESGELFF. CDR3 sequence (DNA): TGTGCCAGCAGTGAGCAGCAGGGAAGTGAATCCGGGGAGCTGTTTTTT.